This T cell receptor (beta chain) appears in the sequencing data of a study of neurological immune-mediated disorders. General study results and limits: HTLV-1-associated myelopathy had the most TCR clonal expansion, and multiple sclerosis had the least, less than healthy controls.

CDR1 is SGDLS and CDR2 is YYNGEE in the germline V gene. V was cut by 3 bases and J by 6 bases, with 11 bases left in between. This CDR3 spans 13 amino acids. A word on this clonotype: Its antigen is undetermined.

One entry per CDR3 protein, called by TCRdb with MiXCR from the 5' RACE reads. In the table there are around 10,000 distinct CDR3 sequences, roughly 20% of which are singletons. The sorted libraries drew on 950,000 to 1,000,000 T cells that were CD4+ or CD8+. Material: CD8+ T cells from blood. The clonotype originates from a woman aged 60 to 75 with HTLV-1-associated myelopathy (HAM/TSP). This chain links TRBV9 with TRBJ2-3; D not resolved. The CDR3 bases are TGTGCCAGCAGCGGTAGGTCGGCCGATACGCAGTATTTT. Its protein is CASSGRSADTQYF.